A selection of T cell receptor beta chains follows, all from one sample in a study of cytomegalovirus exposure and HLA in healthy donors. Profiling relied on immunoSEQ multiplex PCR, and the TCRdb table lists in-frame clones only, not all of them. This table has fewer than 250,000 clones, more than 75% appearing once. Sequencing used PBMCs. These receptors were taken from a young man in good health and CMV-seronegative. The CDR3 runs from the conserved cysteine through the conserved F or W. A D gene is named only where the DNA matches it firmly. Expanded clones get a size class; other rows say once, few or many, or leave the size out.

TRBJ1-5 | - | - | TRBV19 | TGTGCCAGTAGTACCCCTGGGGGGGCCAATCAGCCCCAGCATTTT | CASSTPGGANQPQHF
TRBJ1-4 | - | TRBD1 | TRBV5-1 | TGCGCCAGCAGTCCTGACAGGGGGCCTGAAAAACTGTTTTTT | CASSPDRGPEKLFF
TRBJ2-1 | - | TRBD2 | TRBV18 | TGTGCCAGCTCACCGGAGGGTTGGACTAGGTACAATGAGCAGTTCTTC | CASSPEGWTRYNEQFF
TRBJ2-3 | - | - | TRBV7-2 | TGTGCCAGCAGCTTTACCCGGGGCACAGATACGCAGTATTTT | CASSFTRGTDTQYF
TRBJ2-7 | once | TRBD2 | TRBV27 | TGTGCCAGTAATTATGCGGGAGGGAAATACGAGCAGTACTTC | CASNYAGGKYEQYF
TRBJ2-5 | - | - | TRBV15 | TGTGCCACCAGCCCCCCGGGGGGCCGGGGGGAGACCCAGTACTTC | CATSPPGGRGETQYF
TRBJ1-1 | - | - | TRBV6-5 | TGTGCCAGCACTCAGGGATGGGGAGCTTTCTTT | CASTQGWGAFF
TRBJ2-2 | - | - | TRBV4-2 | TGTGCCAGCAGCCAAGATCCGTCCGGGGAGCTGTTTTTT | CASSQDPSGELFF
TRBJ2-7 | - | TRBD2 | TRBV6-5 | TGTGCCAGCAGTTCCGGGACTAGCGGCAAGGAGCAGTACTTC | CASSSGTSGKEQYF
TRBJ2-7 | few | - | TRBV4-3 | TGCGCCAGCAGTCAAGGGCCCCTTGGGGGGGAGCAGTACTTC | CASSQGPLGGEQYF
TRBJ1-1 | - | - | TRBV10-3 | TGTGCCATCAGTGAGGGGCGAAGTGGCACTGAAGCTTTCTTT | CAISEGRSGTEAFF
TRBJ1-2 | - | - | TRBV6-1 | TGTGCCAGCAGTGAACAGGGGAGCTATGGCTACACCTTC | CASSEQGSYGYTF
TRBJ1-4 | - | - | TRBV28 | TGTGCCAGCAGTTTGGACGGAGGGGATGAAAAACTGTTTTTT | CASSLDGGDEKLFF
TRBJ1-2 | - | - | TRBV4-1 | TGCGCCAGCAGCCAAGGAGTGGGAGGGTATGGCTACACCTTC | CASSQGVGGYGYTF
TRBJ2-7 | - | - | TRBV28 | TGTGCCAGCAGTTTACCTCTAGGGGGTATCGGCTCCTACGAGCAGTACTTC | CASSLPLGGIGSYEQYF
TRBJ1-5 | - | - | TRBV6-1 | TGTGCCAGCAGTGGAGGACAGTACAATCAGCCCCAGCATTTT | CASSGGQYNQPQHF
TRBJ1-5 | - | TRBD1 | TRBV28 | TGTGCCAGCAGCCAAGGGGGCCAGCCCCAGCATTTT | CASSQGGQPQHF
TRBJ2-3 | - | - | TRBV7-8 | TGTGCCAGCAGCTTAGCGGGTCCCGGGAGCGCAGATACGCAGTATTTT | CASSLAGPGSADTQYF
TRBJ2-1 | - | TRBD1 | TRBV25-1 | TGTGCCAGCACCTGGACAGGGGGCGATGAGCAGTTCTTC | CASTWTGGDEQFF
TRBJ2-1 | - | - | TRBV7-9 | TGTGCCAGCAGCTTGGAGGGTGAGCAGTTCTTC | CASSLEGEQFF
TRBJ1-3 | few | - | TRBV7-6 | TGTGCCAGCAGCTTAGGAGGGGGAAACACCATATATTTT | CASSLGGGNTIYF
TRBJ1-2 | - | - | TRBV19 | TGTGCCAGTAGTCCCCGACGACAGACTAACTATGGCTACACCTTC | CASSPRRQTNYGYTF
TRBJ1-3 | - | - | TRBV9 | TGTGCCAGCAGCGTAGAGGGGAATGGAAACACCATATATTTT | CASSVEGNGNTIYF
TRBJ2-1 | - | - | TRBV9 | TGTGCCAGCAGCAGACAATGGGGCAGCGACAATGAGCAGTTCTTC | CASSRQWGSDNEQFF
TRBJ2-6 | - | TRBD1 | TRBV4-1 | TGCGCCAGCAGCCAGATACGACAGGGACAACTTAAAACTTTC | CASSQIRQGQLKTF